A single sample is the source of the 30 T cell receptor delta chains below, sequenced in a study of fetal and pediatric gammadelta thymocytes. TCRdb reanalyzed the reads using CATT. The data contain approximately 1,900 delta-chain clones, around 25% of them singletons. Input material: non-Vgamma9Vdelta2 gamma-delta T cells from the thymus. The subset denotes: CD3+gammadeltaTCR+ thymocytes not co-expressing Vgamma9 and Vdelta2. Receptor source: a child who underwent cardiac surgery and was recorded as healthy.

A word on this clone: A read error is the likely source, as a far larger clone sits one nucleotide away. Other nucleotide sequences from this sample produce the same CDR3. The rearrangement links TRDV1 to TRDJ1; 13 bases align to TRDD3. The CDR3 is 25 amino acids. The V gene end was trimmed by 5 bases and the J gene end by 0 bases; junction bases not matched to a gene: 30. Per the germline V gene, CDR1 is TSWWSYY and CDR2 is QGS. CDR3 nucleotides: TGTGCTCTTGGGCCCCCGGGGGGGTCTCCTACGTCCCGAACTGGGGGATACGGGTACACCGATAAACTCATCTTT. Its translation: CALGPPGGSPTSRTGGYGYTDKLIF.

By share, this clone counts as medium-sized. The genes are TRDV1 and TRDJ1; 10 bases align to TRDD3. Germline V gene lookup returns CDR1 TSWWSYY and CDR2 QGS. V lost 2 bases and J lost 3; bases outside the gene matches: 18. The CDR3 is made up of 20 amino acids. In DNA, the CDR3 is TGTGCTCTTGGGGAAGGCCTTCCTAATTTAGAACTGGGGGATCCCGATAAACTCATCTTT. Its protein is CALGEGLPNLELGDPDKLIF.

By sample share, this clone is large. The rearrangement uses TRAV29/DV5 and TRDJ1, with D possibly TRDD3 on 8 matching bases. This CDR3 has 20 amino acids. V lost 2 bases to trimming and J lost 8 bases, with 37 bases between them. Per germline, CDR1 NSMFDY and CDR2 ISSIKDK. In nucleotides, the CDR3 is TGTGCAGCAAGGGCAAGATTCCTACGATACGGGATACGACAAGGGAGAAAACTCATCTTT. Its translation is CAARARFLRYGIRQGRKLIF. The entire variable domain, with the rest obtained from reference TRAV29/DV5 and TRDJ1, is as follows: DQQVKQNSPSLSVQEGRISILNCDYTNSMFDYFLWYKKYPAEGPTFLISISSIKDKNEDGRFTVFLNKSAKHLSLHIVPSQPGDSAVYFCAARARFLRYGIRQGRKLIFGKGTRVTVEP.

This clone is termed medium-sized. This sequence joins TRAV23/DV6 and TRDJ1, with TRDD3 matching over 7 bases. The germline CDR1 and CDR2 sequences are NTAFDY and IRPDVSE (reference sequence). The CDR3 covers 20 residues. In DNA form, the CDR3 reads TGTGCTGGGCCCAGTAAGGGACCCACTGGGGACCAATATTACACCGATAAACTCATCTTT. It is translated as CAGPSKGPTGDQYYTDKLIF.

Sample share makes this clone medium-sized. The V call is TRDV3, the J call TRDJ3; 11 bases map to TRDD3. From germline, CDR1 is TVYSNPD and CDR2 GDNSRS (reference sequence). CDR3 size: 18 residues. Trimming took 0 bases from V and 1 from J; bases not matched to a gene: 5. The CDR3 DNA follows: TGTGCCTTTAGCACTGGGGGATATTGGTCCTGGGACACCCGACAGATGTTTTTC. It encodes CAFSTGGYWSWDTRQMFF. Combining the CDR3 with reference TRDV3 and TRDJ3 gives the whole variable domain CDKVTQSSPDQTVASGSEVVLLCTYDTVYSNPDLFWYRIRPDYSFQFVFYGDNSRSEGADFTQGRFSVKHILTQKAFHLVISPVRTEDSATYYCAFSTGGYWSWDTRQMFFGTGIKLFVEP.

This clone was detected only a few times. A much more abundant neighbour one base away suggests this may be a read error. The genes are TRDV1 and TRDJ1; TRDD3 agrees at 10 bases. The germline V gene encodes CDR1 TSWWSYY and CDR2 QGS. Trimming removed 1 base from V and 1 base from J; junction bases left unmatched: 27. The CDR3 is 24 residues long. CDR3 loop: CALGERPLYVLLYWGIPSTDKLIF. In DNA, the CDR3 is TGTGCTCTTGGGGAACGACCCCTCTACGTCTTACTCTACTGGGGGATCCCTTCCACCGATAAACTCATCTTT.

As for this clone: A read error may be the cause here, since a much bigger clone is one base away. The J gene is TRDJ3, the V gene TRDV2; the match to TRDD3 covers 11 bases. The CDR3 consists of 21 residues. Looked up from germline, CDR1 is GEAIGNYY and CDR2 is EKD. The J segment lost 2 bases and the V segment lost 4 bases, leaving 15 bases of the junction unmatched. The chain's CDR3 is CACDKGIVWGIQPWDTRQMFF. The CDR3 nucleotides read TGTGCCTGTGATAAAGGTATCGTCTGGGGGATACAACCCTGGGACACCCGACAGATGTTTTTC.

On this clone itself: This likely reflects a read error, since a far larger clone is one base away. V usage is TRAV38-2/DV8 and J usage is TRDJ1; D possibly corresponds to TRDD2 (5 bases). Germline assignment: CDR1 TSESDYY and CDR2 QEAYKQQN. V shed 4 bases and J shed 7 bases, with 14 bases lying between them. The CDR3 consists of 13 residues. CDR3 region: CAYRCSFLPKLIF. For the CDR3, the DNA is TGTGCTTATAGGTGTTCTTTCCTCCCTAAACTCATCTTT.

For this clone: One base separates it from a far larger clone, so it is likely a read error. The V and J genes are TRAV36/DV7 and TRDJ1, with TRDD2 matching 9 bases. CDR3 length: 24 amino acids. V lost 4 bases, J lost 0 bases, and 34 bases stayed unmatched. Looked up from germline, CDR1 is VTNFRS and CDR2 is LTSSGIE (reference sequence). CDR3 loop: CAVRHFYICLPTCRICGNTDKLIF. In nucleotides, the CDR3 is TGTGCTGTGAGGCACTTTTACATCTGCCTTCCTACTTGTCGCATCTGCGGGAACACCGATAAACTCATCTTT.

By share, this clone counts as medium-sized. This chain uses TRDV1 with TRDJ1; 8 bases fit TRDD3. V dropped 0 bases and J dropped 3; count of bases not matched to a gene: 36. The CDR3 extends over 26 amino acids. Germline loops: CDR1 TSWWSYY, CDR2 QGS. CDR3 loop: CALGELSTSPRGNLYWGVPASDKLIF. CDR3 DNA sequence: TGTGCTCTTGGGGAACTAAGTACGTCCCCACGAGGAAACCTGTACTGGGGGGTCCCCGCCTCCGATAAACTCATCTTT.

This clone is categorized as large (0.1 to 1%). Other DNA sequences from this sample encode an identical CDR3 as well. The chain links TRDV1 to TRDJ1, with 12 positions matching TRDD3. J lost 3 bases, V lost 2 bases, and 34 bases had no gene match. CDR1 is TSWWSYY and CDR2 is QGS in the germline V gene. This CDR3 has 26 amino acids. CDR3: CALGEGVVKIDWGIHTPHRGSDKLIF. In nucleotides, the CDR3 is TGTGCTCTTGGGGAAGGTGTCGTCAAAATCGACTGGGGGATACACACTCCCCACCGGGGCTCCGATAAACTCATCTTT.

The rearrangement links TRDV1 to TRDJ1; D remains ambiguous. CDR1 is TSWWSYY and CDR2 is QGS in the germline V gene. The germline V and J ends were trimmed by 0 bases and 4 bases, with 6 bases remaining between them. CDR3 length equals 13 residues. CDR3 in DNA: TGTGCTCTTGGGGAACTGGCCCTCGATAAACTCATCTTT. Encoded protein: CALGELALDKLIF.

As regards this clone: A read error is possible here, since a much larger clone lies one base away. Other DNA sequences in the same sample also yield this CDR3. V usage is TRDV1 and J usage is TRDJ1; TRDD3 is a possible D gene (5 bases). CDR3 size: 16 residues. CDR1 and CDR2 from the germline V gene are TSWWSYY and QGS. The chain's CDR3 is CALGETSPLYSDKLIF. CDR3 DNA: TGTGCTCTCGGGGAAACGTCCCCCCTGTACTCTGATAAACTCATCTTT.

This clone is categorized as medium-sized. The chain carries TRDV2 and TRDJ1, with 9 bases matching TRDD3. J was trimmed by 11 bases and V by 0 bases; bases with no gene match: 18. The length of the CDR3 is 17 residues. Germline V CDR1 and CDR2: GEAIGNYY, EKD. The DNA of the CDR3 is TGTGCCTGTGACACCTGGACCGGGGGATACCTAGTAACAAAGCTCATCTTT. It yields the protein CACDTWTGGYLVTKLIF.

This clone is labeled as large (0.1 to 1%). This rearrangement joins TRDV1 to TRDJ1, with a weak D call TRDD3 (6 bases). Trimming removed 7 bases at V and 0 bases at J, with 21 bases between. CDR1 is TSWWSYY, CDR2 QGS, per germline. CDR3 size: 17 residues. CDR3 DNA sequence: TGTGCTCTTGTTCTACGGTGGGGGGAGTATTACACCGATAAACTCATCTTT. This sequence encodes CALVLRWGEYYTDKLIF.

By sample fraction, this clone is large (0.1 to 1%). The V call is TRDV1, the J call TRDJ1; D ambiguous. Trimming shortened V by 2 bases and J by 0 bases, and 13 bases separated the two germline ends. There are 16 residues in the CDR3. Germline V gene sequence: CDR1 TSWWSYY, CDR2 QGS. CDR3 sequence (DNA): TGTGCTCTTGGGGAAGCTTCGCCTTGCGACACCGATAAACTCATCTTT. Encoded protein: CALGEASPCDTDKLIF.

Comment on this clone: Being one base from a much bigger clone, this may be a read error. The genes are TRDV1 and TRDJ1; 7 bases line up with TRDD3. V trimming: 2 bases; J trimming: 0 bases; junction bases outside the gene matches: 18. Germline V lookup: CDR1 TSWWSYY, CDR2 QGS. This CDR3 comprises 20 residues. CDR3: CALGEYHPKGGCRYTDKLIF. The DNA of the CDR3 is TGTGCTCTTGGGGAATACCATCCTAAGGGGGGATGCCGGTACACCGATAAACTCATCTTT.

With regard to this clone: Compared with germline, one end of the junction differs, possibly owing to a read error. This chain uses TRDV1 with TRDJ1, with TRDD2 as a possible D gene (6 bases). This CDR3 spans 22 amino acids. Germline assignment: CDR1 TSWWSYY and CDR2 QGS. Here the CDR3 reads CALGKLRLPAHGGAILADKLIF. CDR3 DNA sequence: TGTGCTCTTGGGAAACTCAGGCTTCCTGCGCACGGCGGGGCGATACTAGCCGATAAACTCATCTTT.

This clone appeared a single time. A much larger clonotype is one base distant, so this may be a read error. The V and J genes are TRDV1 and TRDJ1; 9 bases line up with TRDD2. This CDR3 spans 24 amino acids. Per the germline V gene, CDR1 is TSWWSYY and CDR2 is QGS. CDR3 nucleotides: TGTGCTCTTGGGGATCTAGGCCTTCCTACTTGGCTACGACTGGGACCCGACTGCACCTATAAACTCATCTTT. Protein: CALGDLGLPTWLRLGPDCTYKLIF.

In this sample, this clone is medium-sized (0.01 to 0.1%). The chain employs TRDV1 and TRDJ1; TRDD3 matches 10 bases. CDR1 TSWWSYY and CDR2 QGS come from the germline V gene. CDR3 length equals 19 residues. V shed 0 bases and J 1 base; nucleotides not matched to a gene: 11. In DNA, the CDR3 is TGTGCTCTTGGGGAACTTAGGTCGATGGGGGATACCACCACCGATAAACTCATCTTT. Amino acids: CALGELRSMGDTTTDKLIF.

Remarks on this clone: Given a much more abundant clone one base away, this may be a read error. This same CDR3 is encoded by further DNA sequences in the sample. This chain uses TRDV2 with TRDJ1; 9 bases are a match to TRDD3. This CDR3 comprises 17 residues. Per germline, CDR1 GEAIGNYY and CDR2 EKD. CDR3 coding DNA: TGTGCCTGTGATGCCGGGACTGGGGATACGGACACCGATAAACTCATTTTT. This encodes CACDAGTGDTDTDKLIF.

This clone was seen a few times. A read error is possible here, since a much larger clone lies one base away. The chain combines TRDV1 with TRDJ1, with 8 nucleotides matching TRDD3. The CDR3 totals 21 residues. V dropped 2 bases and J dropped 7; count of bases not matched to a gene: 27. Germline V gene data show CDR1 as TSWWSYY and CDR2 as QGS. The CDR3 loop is CALGEFRWFTTVLGVSGKLIF. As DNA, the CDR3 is TGTGCTCTTGGGGAATTTCGGTGGTTCACCACGGTACTGGGGGTCAGCGGTAAACTCATCTTT.

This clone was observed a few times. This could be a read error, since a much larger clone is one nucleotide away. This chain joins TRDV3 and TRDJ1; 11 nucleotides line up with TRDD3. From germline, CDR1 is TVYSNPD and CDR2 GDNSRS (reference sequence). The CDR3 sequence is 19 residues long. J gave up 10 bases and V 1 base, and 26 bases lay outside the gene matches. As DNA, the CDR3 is TGTGCCTTTACGACCCTTCCTACCGTACTACTGGGGGATATGGAGGGACTCATCTTT. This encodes CAFTTLPTVLLGDMEGLIF.

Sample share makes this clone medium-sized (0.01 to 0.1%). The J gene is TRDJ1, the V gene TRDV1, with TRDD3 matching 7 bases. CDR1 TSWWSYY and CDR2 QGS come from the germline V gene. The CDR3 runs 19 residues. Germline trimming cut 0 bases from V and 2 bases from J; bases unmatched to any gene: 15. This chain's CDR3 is CALGELPVYWGRGTDKLIF. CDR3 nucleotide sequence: TGTGCTCTTGGGGAACTCCCCGTGTACTGGGGTCGGGGGACCGATAAACTCATCTTT.

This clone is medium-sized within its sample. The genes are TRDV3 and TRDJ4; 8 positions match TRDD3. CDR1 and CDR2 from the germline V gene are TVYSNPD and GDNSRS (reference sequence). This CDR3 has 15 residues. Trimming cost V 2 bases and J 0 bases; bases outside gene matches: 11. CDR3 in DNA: TGTGCCTTTCCAGTCCCTGGGGGACCGGCCAGACCCCTGATCTTT. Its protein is CAFPVPGGPARPLIF.

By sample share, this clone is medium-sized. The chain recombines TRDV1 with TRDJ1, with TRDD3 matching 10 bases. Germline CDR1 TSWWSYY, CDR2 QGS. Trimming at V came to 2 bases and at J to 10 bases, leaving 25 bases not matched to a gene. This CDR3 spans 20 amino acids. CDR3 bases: TGTGCTCTTGGGGAAGGGAGGTTCCTGCCTTGGGGGGATACGTCCCGCTCACTCATCTTT. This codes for CALGEGRFLPWGDTSRSLIF.

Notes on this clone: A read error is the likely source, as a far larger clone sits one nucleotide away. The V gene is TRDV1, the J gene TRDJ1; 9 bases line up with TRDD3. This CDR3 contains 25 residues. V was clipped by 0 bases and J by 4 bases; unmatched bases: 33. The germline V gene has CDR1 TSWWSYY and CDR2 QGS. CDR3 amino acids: CALGELGGIPTTPKPAGDTVDKLIF. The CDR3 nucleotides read TGTGCTCTTGGGGAACTAGGAGGGATTCCTACAACGCCAAAACCGGCAGGGGATACGGTCGATAAACTCATCTTT.

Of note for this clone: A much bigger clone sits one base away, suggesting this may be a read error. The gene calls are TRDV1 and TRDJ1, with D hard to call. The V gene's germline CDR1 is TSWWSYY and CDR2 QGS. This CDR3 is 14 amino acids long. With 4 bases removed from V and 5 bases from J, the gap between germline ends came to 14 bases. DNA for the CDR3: TGTGCTCTTGGGGGCACAACGCCTTTTGATAAACTCATCTTT. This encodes CALGGTTPFDKLIF.

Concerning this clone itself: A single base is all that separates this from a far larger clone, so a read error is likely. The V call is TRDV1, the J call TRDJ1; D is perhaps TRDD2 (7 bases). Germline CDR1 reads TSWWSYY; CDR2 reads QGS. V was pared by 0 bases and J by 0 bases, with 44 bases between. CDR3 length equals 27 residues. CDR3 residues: CALGELGGLPPIVALGTWGFYTDKLIF. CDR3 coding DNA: TGTGCTCTTGGGGAACTAGGAGGCCTTCCTCCTATTGTGGCGCTGGGGACCTGGGGATTTTACACCGATAAACTCATCTTT.

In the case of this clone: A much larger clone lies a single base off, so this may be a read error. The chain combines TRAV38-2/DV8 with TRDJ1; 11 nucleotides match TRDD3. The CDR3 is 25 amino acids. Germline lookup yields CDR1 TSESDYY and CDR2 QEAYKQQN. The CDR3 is CAYGSQPSYKVYWGIDITYTDKLIF. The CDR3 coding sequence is TGTGCTTATGGGAGTCAGCCTTCCTACAAAGTGTACTGGGGGATAGACATCACTTACACCGATAAACTCATCTTT.